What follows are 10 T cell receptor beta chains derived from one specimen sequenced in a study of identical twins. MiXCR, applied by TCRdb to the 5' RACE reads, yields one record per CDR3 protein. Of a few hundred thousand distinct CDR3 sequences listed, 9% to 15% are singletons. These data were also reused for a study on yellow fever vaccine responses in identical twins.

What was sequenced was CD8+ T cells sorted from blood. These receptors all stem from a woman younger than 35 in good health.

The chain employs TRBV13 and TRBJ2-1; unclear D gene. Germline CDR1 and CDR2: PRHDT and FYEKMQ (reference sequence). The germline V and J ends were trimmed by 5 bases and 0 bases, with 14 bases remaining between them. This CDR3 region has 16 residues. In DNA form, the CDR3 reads TGTGCCAGCAGCACCAATATGGCCTCCTCCTACAATGAGCAGTTCTTC. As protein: CASSTNMASSYNEQFF.

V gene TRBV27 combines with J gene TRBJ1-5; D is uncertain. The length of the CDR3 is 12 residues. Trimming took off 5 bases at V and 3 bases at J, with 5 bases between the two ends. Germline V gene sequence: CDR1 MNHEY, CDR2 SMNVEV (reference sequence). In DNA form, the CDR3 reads TGTGCCAGCAGTAAACCCAATCAGCCCCAGCATTTT. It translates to CASSKPNQPQHF.

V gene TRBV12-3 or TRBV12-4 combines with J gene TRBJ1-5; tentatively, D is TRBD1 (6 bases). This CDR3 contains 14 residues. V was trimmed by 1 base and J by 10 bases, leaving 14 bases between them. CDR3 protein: CASSLGGAFHPQHF. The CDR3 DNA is TGTGCCAGCAGTTTAGGGGGGGCCTTTCACCCCCAGCATTTT.

CDR3 residues: CASSQDLLAGRSEQYF. The CDR3 DNA reads as TGCGCCAGCAGCCAAGATCTCCTAGCGGGAAGATCCGAGCAGTACTTC. This chain links TRBV4-1 with TRBJ2-7; 9 nucleotides align to TRBD2. V was pared by 0 bases and J by 6 bases, with 9 bases of the junction left unmatched. The CDR3 totals 16 residues. Germline assignment: CDR1 MGHRA and CDR2 YSYEKL.

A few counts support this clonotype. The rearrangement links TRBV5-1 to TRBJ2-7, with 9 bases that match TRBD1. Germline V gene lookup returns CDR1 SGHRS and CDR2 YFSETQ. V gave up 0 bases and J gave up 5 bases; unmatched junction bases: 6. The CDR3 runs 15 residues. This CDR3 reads CASSLGDRVSNEQYV. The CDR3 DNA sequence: TGCGCCAGCAGCTTGGGGGACAGGGTATCGAACGAGCAGTACGTC.

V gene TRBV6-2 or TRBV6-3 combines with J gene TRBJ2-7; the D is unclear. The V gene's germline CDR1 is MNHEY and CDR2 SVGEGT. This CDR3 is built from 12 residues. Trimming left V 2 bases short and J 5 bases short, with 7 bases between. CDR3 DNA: TGTGCCAGCAGTTACAGGGCGGACGAGCAGTACTTC. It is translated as CASSYRADEQYF.

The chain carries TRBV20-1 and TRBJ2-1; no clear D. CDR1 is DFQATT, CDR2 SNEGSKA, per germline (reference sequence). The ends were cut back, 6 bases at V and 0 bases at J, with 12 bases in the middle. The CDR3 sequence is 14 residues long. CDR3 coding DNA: TGCAGTGCGAGGACGGAGAGCTCCTACAATGAGCAGTTCTTC. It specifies CSARTESSYNEQFF.

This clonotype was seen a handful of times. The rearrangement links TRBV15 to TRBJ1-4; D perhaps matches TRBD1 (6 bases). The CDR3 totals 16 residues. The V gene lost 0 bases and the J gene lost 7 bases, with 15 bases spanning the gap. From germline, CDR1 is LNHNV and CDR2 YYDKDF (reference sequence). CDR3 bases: TGTGCCACCAGCAGAGATGGCGGGGGGCAAGGTGAAAAACTGTTTTTT. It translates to CATSRDGGGQGEKLFF.

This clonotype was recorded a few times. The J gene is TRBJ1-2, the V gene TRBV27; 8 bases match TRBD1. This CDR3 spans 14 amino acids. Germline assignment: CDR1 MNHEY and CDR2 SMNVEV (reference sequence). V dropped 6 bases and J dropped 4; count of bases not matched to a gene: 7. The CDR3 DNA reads TGTGCCAGCAGAGTGCCGGGACAGGTCTATGGCTACACCTTC. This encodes CASRVPGQVYGYTF.

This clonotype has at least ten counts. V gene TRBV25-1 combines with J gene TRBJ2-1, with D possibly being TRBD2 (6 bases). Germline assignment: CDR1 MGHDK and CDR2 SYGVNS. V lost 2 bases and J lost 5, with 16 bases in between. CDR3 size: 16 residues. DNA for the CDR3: TGTGCCAGCAGTGAAAAAGGCGGGGCACCAAACAATGAGCAGTTCTTC. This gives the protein CASSEKGGAPNNEQFF.